Listed here are 7 T cell receptor beta chains from one sample, sequenced in a study of cytomegalovirus exposure and HLA in healthy donors. Method: immunoSEQ multiplex PCR; TCRdb's copy keeps in-frame clones and lacks some. Among 140,000 to 150,000 clones listed, about 95% were seen once. Sequenced sample: PBMCs. These receptors were obtained from a man between 18 and 35 years old in good health and CMV-seropositive.

V is TRBV27 and J is TRBJ2-1, with D hard to call. This CDR3 is 12 amino acids long. Trimming removed 3 bases from V and 9 bases from J, with 9 bases in between. Germline V gives CDR1 MNHEY, CDR2 SMNVEV (reference sequence). DNA for the CDR3: TGTGCCAGCAGTTTCCTCGGCGGTGAGCAGTTCTTC. Its protein product is CASSFLGGEQFF.

V is TRBV27 and J is TRBJ2-7; possible D gene TRBD1, 5 bases. The CDR3 spans 13 residues. The germline V gene encodes CDR1 MNHEY and CDR2 SMNVEV (reference sequence). V lost 2 bases and J lost 3, with 8 bases in between. The CDR3 region is CASSLDRFYEQYF. The DNA of the CDR3 is TGTGCCAGCAGTTTAGACAGATTCTACGAGCAGTACTTC.

Of note for this clone: Other DNA sequences within the sample encode an identical CDR3. The V call is TRBV5-1, the J call TRBJ2-5, with D tentatively TRBD1 (5 bases). Germline V CDR1 and CDR2: SGHRS, YFSETQ. This CDR3 is built from 14 residues. V lost 0 bases and J 2 bases, leaving 8 bases between the germline ends. This CDR3 reads CASSLGGHQETQYF. In DNA, the CDR3 is TGCGCCAGCAGCTTGGGCGGACATCAAGAGACCCAGTACTTC.

This sequence joins TRBV29-1 and TRBJ1-2, with 8 bases identical to TRBD1. This CDR3 has 13 amino acids. J was trimmed by 4 bases and V by 3 bases; bases with no gene match: 4. CDR1 SQVTM and CDR2 ANQGSEA come from the germline V gene. Written as DNA, the CDR3 is TGCAGCGTTGAGACAGGGGCCTCCTATGGCTACACCTTC. This encodes CSVETGASYGYTF.

CDR3: CASTDSAGWSYNEQFF. The CDR3, as DNA: TGTGCCAGCACCGACTCCGCGGGATGGTCGTACAATGAGCAGTTCTTC. The V gene is TRBV5-4, the J gene TRBJ2-1, with D possibly TRBD2 on 6 matching bases. This CDR3 contains 16 residues. The germline V gene has CDR1 SGHNT and CDR2 YYREEE (reference sequence). V lost 6 bases to trimming and J lost 4 bases, with 20 bases between them.

This rearrangement joins TRBV7-9 to TRBJ2-7, with 13 bases matching TRBD2. CDR1 is SEHNR and CDR2 is FQNEAQ in the germline V gene (reference sequence). V lost 3 bases and J lost 0; bases outside the gene matches: 11. The CDR3 loop spans 19 amino acids. The CDR3 region is CASSFPELAGGPLSYEQYF. The CDR3 DNA is TGTGCCAGCAGCTTCCCTGAACTAGCGGGAGGGCCCCTCTCCTACGAGCAGTACTTC.

This clone was picked up a small number of times. CDR3 DNA: TGCGCCAGCAGCTTGGCCCCCTCTAGCGGCGGAGAGACCCAGTACTTC. Its translation: CASSLAPSSGGETQYF. The chain recombines TRBV5-1 with TRBJ2-5; 7 nucleotides agree with TRBD2. V gave up 0 bases and J gave up 4 bases; unmatched junction bases: 9. The CDR3 has 16 residues. Germline V gene sequence: CDR1 SGHRS, CDR2 YFSETQ.